The 9 T cell receptor beta chains below come from one sample, sequenced in a study of T cell responses to AZD1222 COVID-19 vaccine. Method: immunoSEQ multiplex PCR; TCRdb's copy keeps in-frame clones and lacks some. The profile shows over 100,000 clones, approximately 89% of them singletons. Sample: peripheral blood, taken 28 days after the second AZD1222 dose. The receptors were gathered from an adult who received the AZD1222 COVID-19 vaccine.

This chain connects TRBV7-9 to TRBJ1-2; D remains ambiguous. The ends were cut back, 3 bases at V and 8 bases at J, with 16 bases in the middle. The CDR3 is 14 amino acids. Germline CDR1 reads SEHNR; CDR2 reads FQNEAQ (reference sequence). This CDR3 is CASSLGSSLGGYTF. DNA of the CDR3: TGTGCCAGCAGCTTGGGATCATCCCTCGGGGGCTACACCTTC.

V usage is TRBV19 and J usage is TRBJ2-3, with D tentatively TRBD1 (5 bases). Trimming left V 5 bases short and J 2 bases short, with 14 bases between. CDR3 length: 15 amino acids. Germline loops: CDR1 LNHDA, CDR2 SQIVND (reference sequence). The CDR3 reads CASSSGGADTDTQYF. The DNA for the CDR3 is TGTGCCAGTAGTTCGGGTGGGGCAGACACAGATACGCAGTATTTT. The full variable domain, in which reference TRBV19 and TRBJ2-3 provide the parts outside the CDR3, is DGGITQSPKYLFRKEGQNVTLSCEQNLNHDAMYWYRQDPGQGLRLIYYSQIVNDFQKGDIAEGYSVSREKKESFPLTVTSAQKNPTAFYLCASSSGGADTDTQYFGPGTRLTVL.

This chain links TRBV5-1 with TRBJ1-3; TRBD1 might be the D (5 bases). V lost 3 bases and J 0 bases, leaving 13 bases between the germline ends. The CDR3 is 16 residues long. The germline gives CDR1 SGHRS, CDR2 YFSETQ. The CDR3 here is CASSSQGGDSGNTIYF. The CDR3 DNA follows: TGCGCCAGCAGCTCTCAGGGAGGGGACTCTGGAAACACCATATATTTT.

V and J are TRBV4-3 and TRBJ2-1; perhaps D is TRBD1 or TRBD2 (6 bases each). The CDR3 extends over 15 amino acids. Trimming stripped 0 bases from V and 5 bases from J, with 11 bases between. Germline V gene sequence: CDR1 LGHNA, CDR2 YSLEER. CDR3 DNA: TGCGCCAGCAGCCAAGAAGGGGGGCAACACAATGAGCAGTTCTTC. Its protein product is CASSQEGGQHNEQFF.

This clone was observed a single time. This chain joins TRBV19 and TRBJ1-4, with 11 bases that match TRBD1. Germline CDR1 and CDR2: LNHDA and SQIVND (reference sequence). This CDR3 spans 20 amino acids. V shed 3 bases, J shed 5 bases, and the junction held 17 bases outside the gene matches. The CDR3 spells CASSITPPGQGVGENEKLFF. The DNA of the CDR3 is TGTGCCAGTAGTATTACTCCTCCGGGACAGGGGGTCGGGGAAAATGAAAAACTGTTTTTT. Variable domain in full (rest from reference TRBV19 and TRBJ1-4): DGGITQSPKYLFRKEGQNVTLSCEQNLNHDAMYWYRQDPGQGLRLIYYSQIVNDFQKGDIAEGYSVSREKKESFPLTVTSAQKNPTAFYLCASSITPPGQGVGENEKLFFGSGTQLSVL.

The chain recombines TRBV4-1 with TRBJ1-1, with D unclear. The CDR3 extends over 14 amino acids. CDR1 is MGHRA and CDR2 is YSYEKL in the germline V gene. V lost 4 bases, J lost 0 bases, and 9 bases lay in between. In nucleotides, the CDR3 is TGCGCCAGCAGCCTCAAGAGGATGAACACTGAAGCTTTCTTT. Translation: CASSLKRMNTEAFF.

The chain joins TRBV9 to TRBJ2-1; 12 bases are a match to TRBD2. This CDR3 comprises 20 residues. The germline gives CDR1 SGDLS, CDR2 YYNGEE. V was pared by 4 bases and J by 4 bases, with 18 bases of the junction left unmatched. The CDR3 spells CASSLLGGGAGTSGYNEQFF. DNA for the CDR3: TGTGCCAGCAGCCTCCTGGGGGGCGGAGCCGGGACTAGCGGGTACAATGAGCAGTTCTTC. Supplemented by reference TRBV9 and TRBJ2-1, the full variable domain reads DSGVTQTPKHLITATGQRVTLRCSPRSGDLSVYWYQQSLDQGLQFLIQYYNGEERAKGNILERFSAQQFPDLHSELNLSSLELGDSALYFCASSLLGGGAGTSGYNEQFFGPGTRLTVL.

This clone was found once. The chain recombines TRBV4-1 with TRBJ1-1; D may be TRBD1 (5 bases). The CDR3 runs to 15 residues. The V and J ends lost 1 base and 0 bases respectively, with 9 bases between them. Germline CDR1 MGHRA, CDR2 YSYEKL. In DNA form, the CDR3 reads TGCGCCAGCAGCCAAGTAGCAGGGATGAACACTGAAGCTTTCTTT. Translation gives CASSQVAGMNTEAFF.

The V and J genes are TRBV6-1 and TRBJ2-5, with D unclear. Trimming cost V 0 bases and J 4 bases, with 12 bases left between them. The germline gives CDR1 MNHNS, CDR2 SASEGT. The CDR3 runs to 15 residues. CDR3 in amino acids: CASSEAPASGETQYF. The CDR3 DNA is TGTGCCAGCAGTGAAGCCCCAGCGTCGGGAGAGACCCAGTACTTC.